Listed below are T cell receptor beta chains from one sample, sequenced in a study of blood T cell repertoires in COVID-19. Assay used: immunoSEQ multiplex PCR; TCRdb lists only in-frame clones, some missing. The data contain 150,000 to 200,000 clones, more than 75% of them singletons. The specimen was peripheral blood. The receptor source for this set is a woman aged 55-70 years with COVID-19, enrolled during active disease. The CDR3 runs from the conserved cysteine through the conserved F or W. D genes are given only for firm matches. For some rows the clone size is stated as once, few or many, or as a class when expanded; others skip it.

j_call,v_call,clone_size,d_call,cdr3_length,cdr3_aa,cdr3_nt
TRBJ2-2,TRBV7-2,.,.,14,CASSLAGEAGELFF,TGTGCCAGCAGCTTAGCCGGGGAGGCCGGGGAGCTGTTTTTT
TRBJ1-5,TRBV30,.,TRBD1,16,CAWSLQGAPSNQPQHF,TGTGCCTGGAGCCTACAGGGGGCACCTAGCAATCAGCCCCAGCATTTT
TRBJ2-6,TRBV7-3,.,.,16,CASSVSPSSGANVLTF,TGTGCCAGCAGCGTAAGCCCGAGCTCTGGGGCCAACGTCCTGACTTTC
TRBJ2-7,TRBV6-5,.,.,12,CASIGYSYEQYF,TGTGCCAGCATCGGTTACTCCTACGAGCAGTACTTC
TRBJ2-5,TRBV7-9,.,.,15,CASSPPTGRGETQYF,TGTGCCAGCAGCCCACCTACAGGGCGCGGAGAGACCCAGTACTTC
TRBJ1-2,TRBV4-1,.,TRBD1,17,CASSQEGDSLGRGGYTF,TGCGCCAGCAGCCAAGAAGGGGACAGCCTTGGACGTGGTGGCTACACCTTC
TRBJ2-6,TRBV11-2,.,TRBD1,19,CASSFRTGAIFSGANVLTF,TGTGCCAGCAGCTTTAGAACAGGGGCTATATTCTCTGGGGCCAACGTCCTGACTTTC
TRBJ2-2,TRBV6-5,.,TRBD2,15,CASSPRVGGSRELFF,TGTGCCAGCAGTCCCCGAGTGGGAGGGTCCCGGGAGCTGTTTTTT
TRBJ2-1,TRBV6-5,.,TRBD2,15,CASSFELAGGPKQFF,TGTGCCAGCAGTTTCGAACTAGCGGGAGGCCCAAAGCAGTTCTTC
TRBJ2-7,TRBV5-6,few,TRBD2,17,CASSLLAGGPSSYEQYF,TGTGCCAGCAGCTTGCTAGCGGGAGGGCCTAGCTCCTACGAGCAGTACTTC
TRBJ2-2,TRBV6-5,.,TRBD2,15,CASSPSGANTGELFF,TGTGCCAGCAGTCCTAGCGGCGCGAACACCGGGGAGCTGTTTTTT
TRBJ2-7,TRBV6-1,once,TRBD1,16,CASSEGGTGITYEQYF,TGTGCCAGCAGTGAAGGGGGGACAGGGATTACCTACGAGCAGTACTTC
TRBJ2-5,TRBV7-2,.,.,15,CASTLGRGSEETQYF,TGTGCCAGCACCTTAGGTCGGGGAAGCGAAGAGACCCAGTACTTC
TRBJ1-5,TRBV3-1/TRBV3-2,few,.,13,CASSQDRNQPQHF,TGTGCCAGCAGCCAGGACAGAAATCAGCCCCAGCATTTT
TRBJ1-1,TRBV2,.,TRBD1,16,CASRDDRGTGNTEAFF,TGTGCCAGCAGAGATGACAGGGGGACGGGGAACACTGAAGCTTTCTTT
TRBJ1-4,TRBV7-2,.,.,15,CASSTLRATNEKLFF,TGTGCCAGCAGCACCCTCCGGGCAACTAATGAAAAACTGTTTTTT
TRBJ2-3,TRBV9,.,.,13,CASSVMGAYTQYF,TGTGCCAGCAGCGTAATGGGGGCATATACGCAGTATTTT
TRBJ2-1,TRBV19,.,.,15,CASSSPGTQYNEQFF,TGTGCCAGTAGTTCCCCCGGGACACAGTACAATGAGCAGTTCTTC
TRBJ1-2,TRBV27,.,.,14,CASSLEPSRDGYTF,TGTGCCAGCAGTTTGGAGCCCTCTCGCGACGGCTACACCTTC
TRBJ1-5,TRBV6-5,.,.,13,CASTMDGDQPQHF,TGTGCCAGCACCATGGACGGGGATCAGCCCCAGCATTTT
TRBJ2-7,TRBV20-1,.,.,11,CSARSGAEQYF,TGCAGTGCTAGATCAGGGGCCGAGCAGTACTTC
TRBJ2-7,TRBV18,.,.,15,CASSPRADSSYEQYF,TGTGCCAGCTCACCACGGGCGGACAGCAGCTACGAGCAGTACTTC
TRBJ2-1,TRBV11-2,.,TRBD2,19,CASSPRGGLAGGRPGEQFF,TGTGCCAGCAGCCCCCGGGGTGGACTAGCGGGGGGGCGCCCCGGTGAGCAGTTCTTC
TRBJ1-2,TRBV2,.,.,17,CASSEVVGGTANYGYTF,TGTGCCAGCAGTGAGGTGGTGGGGGGGACGGCTAACTATGGCTACACCTTC
TRBJ2-1,TRBV11-2,.,.,15,CASSLEPSSYNEQFF,TGTGCCAGCAGCTTAGAACCCAGCTCCTACAATGAGCAGTTCTTC
TRBJ1-6,TRBV9,.,.,15,CASSSDSRPNSPLHF,TGTGCCAGCAGCTCAGACAGCCGACCCAATTCACCCCTCCACTTT
TRBJ2-3,TRBV13,.,TRBD2,16,CASSFSGSRASDTQYF,TGTGCCAGCAGCTTTAGCGGGAGTAGAGCTTCGGATACGCAGTATTTT
TRBJ2-1,TRBV29-1,.,TRBD2,16,CSVTGLAGGQYNEQFF,TGCAGCGTTACTGGACTAGCGGGAGGGCAGTACAATGAGCAGTTCTTC
TRBJ2-7,TRBV6-6,.,TRBD2,14,CASRPGLGVGEQYF,TGTGCCAGCAGGCCAGGACTAGGCGTGGGAGAGCAGTACTTC
TRBJ1-2,TRBV7-9,.,.,12,CASSFNRDGYTF,TGTGCCAGCAGCTTCAACAGGGATGGCTACACCTTC
TRBJ1-5,TRBV6-1,few,.,15,CASSDKRQGVGPQHF,TGTGCCAGCAGTGATAAGAGACAAGGCGTCGGGCCCCAGCATTTT
TRBJ1-2,TRBV27,.,.,15,CASSLSRTSYYGYTF,TGTGCCAGCAGTTTGTCCAGAACCTCCTACTATGGCTACACCTTC
TRBJ2-3,TRBV5-5,.,.,17,CASSLGLSRRATDTQYF,TGTGCCAGCAGCTTGGGCTTGTCGCGGCGGGCCACAGATACGCAGTATTTT
TRBJ1-2,TRBV19,.,.,15,CASSMGLGANYGYTF,TGTGCCAGTAGTATGGGTCTGGGAGCTAACTATGGCTACACCTTC
TRBJ2-5,TRBV5-1,.,TRBD2,14,CASSVAGGWETQYF,TGCGCCAGCAGTGTAGCGGGGGGGTGGGAGACCCAGTACTTC
TRBJ2-2,TRBV7-8,few,.,15,CASSLGQGNTGELFF,TGTGCCAGCAGCTTAGGGCAGGGGAACACCGGGGAGCTGTTTTTT
TRBJ1-1,TRBV6-1,.,.,14,CASSEAIGQTEAFF,TGTGCCAGCAGTGAAGCGATTGGGCAGACTGAAGCTTTCTTT
TRBJ2-1,TRBV7-8,.,TRBD2,15,CASSPAGLAYNEQFF,TGTGCCAGCAGCCCCGCGGGACTAGCCTACAATGAGCAGTTCTTC
TRBJ2-7,TRBV11-2,.,.,17,CASSLVGPAGYDYEQYF,TGTGCCAGCAGCTTAGTGGGGCCCGCGGGGTACGACTACGAGCAGTACTTC
TRBJ2-1,TRBV9,.,.,16,CASSVVLAENYNEQFF,TGTGCCAGCAGCGTAGTGTTAGCGGAGAACTACAATGAGCAGTTCTTC
TRBJ2-3,TRBV5-1,.,.,15,CASREGSMGTDTQYF,TGCGCCAGCAGAGAAGGGAGTATGGGCACAGATACGCAGTATTTT
TRBJ2-2,TRBV5-4,.,TRBD2,16,CASSLRETANTGELFF,TGTGCCAGCAGCCTGCGGGAGACTGCGAACACCGGGGAGCTGTTTTTT
TRBJ1-1,TRBV6-1,.,TRBD1,13,CASSETWDRESFF,TGTGCCAGCAGTGAGACTTGGGACAGGGAGTCTTTCTTT
TRBJ2-1,TRBV3-1/TRBV3-2,.,TRBD2,17,CASSQLFLAGGPNEQFF,TGTGCCAGCAGCCAATTGTTTCTAGCGGGGGGGCCTAATGAGCAGTTCTTC
TRBJ2-7,TRBV27,.,.,12,CASSPDTYEQYF,TGTGCCAGCAGTCCAGACACATACGAGCAGTACTTC
TRBJ2-7,TRBV6-5,.,.,13,CASSRERTYEQYF,TGTGCCAGCAGTCGGGAGAGAACCTACGAGCAGTACTTC
TRBJ2-2,TRBV4-2,.,.,13,CASSQEGDGELFF,TGTGCCAGCAGCCAAGAGGGCGACGGGGAGCTGTTTTTT
TRBJ2-1,TRBV6-6,.,TRBD2,13,CASRLADYNEQFF,TGTGCCAGCAGACTAGCGGATTACAATGAGCAGTTCTTC
TRBJ1-2,TRBV12-3/TRBV12-4,.,.,13,CASREGVQQGYTF,TGTGCCAGCAGAGAAGGGGTACAACAAGGCTACACCTTC
TRBJ1-1,TRBV4-1,.,.,15,CASSLQYQLNTEAFF,TGCGCCAGCAGCCTACAGTACCAGCTGAACACTGAAGCTTTCTTT
TRBJ1-6,TRBV20-1,.,TRBD1,15,CSAGGGQGEGSPLHF,TGCAGTGCTGGTGGGGGACAGGGGGAGGGTTCACCCCTCCACTTT